These T cell receptor beta chains were read from a single sample in a study of PD-1 blockade in classical Hodgkin lymphoma. Sequencing was performed with immunoSEQ multiplex PCR; in TCRdb, only in-frame clones are kept and a portion is missing. The sample has about 21,000 clones, more than 70% seen once; the top ten hold about 14%. Sample: peripheral blood mononuclear cells (PBMCs), taken before the fourth cycle of nivolumab. These TCRs come from a human donor with classical Hodgkin lymphoma. Both conserved end residues are part of each CDR3. D genes are given only for firm matches. Rows give clone size only sometimes, using once, few, many, or a class for an expanded clone.

>NA|NA|TRBJ2-2|TRBV19
CASSKGHKNTGELFF
TGTGCCAGTAGTAAGGGACATAAGAACACCGGGGAGCTGTTTTTT
>NA|few|TRBJ1-1|TRBV19
CASSLFVRGLNTEAFF
TGTGCCAGTAGTTTATTTGTTCGGGGCCTGAACACTGAAGCTTTCTTT
>TRBD1|NA|TRBJ2-7|TRBV19
CASSIWDRTYEQYF
TGTGCCAGTAGTATTTGGGACAGGACATACGAGCAGTACTTC
>NA|NA|TRBJ1-2|TRBV6-5
CASSYQGGYTF
TGTGCCAGCAGTTACCAGGGTGGCTACACCTTC
>NA|NA|TRBJ2-5|TRBV11-2
CASSLVGETQYF
TGTGCCAGCAGCTTGGTCGGGGAGACCCAGTACTTC
>NA|NA|TRBJ1-2|TRBV5-5
CASSLGDWGRGYTF
TGTGCCAGCAGCTTGGGAGATTGGGGAAGGGGCTACACCTTC
>NA|NA|TRBJ1-6|TRBV29-1
CSVRDGLNSPLHF
TGCAGCGTTAGGGACGGACTTAATTCACCCCTCCACTTT
>NA|once|TRBJ1-3|TRBV28
CASESQHTIYF
TGTGCCAGCGAAAGCCAGCACACCATATATTTT
>TRBD1|NA|TRBJ2-7|TRBV27
CASSLGQGSYEQYF
TGTGCCAGCAGTTTGGGACAGGGGAGCTACGAGCAGTACTTC
>NA|NA|TRBJ1-1|TRBV10-3
CAISDGQENTEAFF
TGTGCCATCAGTGACGGACAAGAGAACACTGAAGCTTTCTTT
>TRBD2|NA|TRBJ2-1|TRBV7-8
CASSLALSSGNSYNEQFF
TGTGCCAGCAGCTTAGCGCTTAGTAGCGGGAACTCCTACAATGAGCAGTTCTTC
>TRBD2|NA|TRBJ2-3|TRBV7-9
CASSLAGGLGDTQYF
TGTGCCAGCAGCTTAGCGGGAGGGCTTGGGGATACGCAGTATTTT
>NA|NA|TRBJ1-2|TRBV6-5
CASGFIGGRDGYTF
TGTGCCAGCGGTTTCATAGGGGGGCGCGATGGCTACACCTTC
>TRBD2|NA|TRBJ2-1|TRBV18
CASSPSLAWVNEQFF
TGTGCCAGCTCACCTTCACTAGCGTGGGTAAATGAGCAGTTCTTC
>TRBD2|NA|TRBJ2-3|TRBV7-6
CASSPLAGVGTDTQYF
TGTGCCAGCAGCCCCTTAGCGGGGGTGGGCACAGATACGCAGTATTTT
>NA|NA|TRBJ2-7|TRBV19
CASSVASGPTSEQYF
TGTGCCAGTAGTGTCGCGTCGGGGCCGACCTCCGAGCAGTACTTC
>NA|NA|TRBJ2-1|TRBV4-1
CASSQDRDSYSYNEQFF
TGCGCCAGCAGCCAAGACCGGGACTCCTATTCCTACAATGAGCAGTTCTTC
>NA|NA|TRBJ1-6|TRBV30
CAWSRQVGLGNSPLHF
TGTGCCTGGAGTCGACAGGTGGGCTTGGGGAATTCACCCCTCCACTTT
>NA|NA|TRBJ2-5|TRBV27
CASSFGGAETQYF
TGTGCCAGCAGTTTCGGGGGAGCGGAGACCCAGTACTTC
>NA|few|TRBJ1-5|TRBV5-3
CARSLASGTRLHQPQHF
TGTGCCAGAAGCTTGGCGTCTGGGACACGGCTCCATCAGCCCCAGCATTTT
>TRBD2|once|TRBJ2-5|TRBV2
CASSESAGTSSETQYF
TGTGCCAGCAGTGAGTCCGCCGGGACTAGCTCCGAGACCCAGTACTTC
>NA|NA|TRBJ1-1|TRBV5-2
CASSEGQSLEAFF
TGCGCCAGCAGCGAGGGACAGTCCTTAGAAGCTTTCTTT
>NA|NA|TRBJ1-2|TRBV28
CASSLRRDLPNYGYTF
TGTGCCAGCAGTTTAAGGAGGGACCTCCCTAACTATGGCTACACCTTC
>NA|NA|TRBJ2-1|TRBV5-8
CASSLGITQYNEQFF
TGTGCCAGCAGCTTGGGAATAACCCAATACAATGAGCAGTTCTTC
>TRBD1|NA|TRBJ1-3|TRBV30
CAWDRASGNTIYF
TGTGCCTGGGACAGGGCCTCTGGAAACACCATATATTTT
>NA|NA|TRBJ2-4|TRBV7-8
CASSLERDKNIQYF
TGTGCCAGCAGCTTAGAAAGGGACAAAAACATTCAGTACTTC